The clone carrying this T cell receptor beta chain came up many times. Antigen specificity is unknown. This specimen belongs to a study of metastatic and nonmetastatic thyroid tumors. As for the study in general: Repertoire comparison spanned blood and tumor or nodule tissue of malignant and benign thyroid patients. Study-wide results and caveats: Versus benign nodules, malignant thyroid tumors reportedly had significantly higher TCR beta diversity, in blood and tumor.

Original analysis: A distant-metastasis classifier for papillary thyroid cancer was built using CDR3 differences across clinicopathological groups. From the PCR reads, TCRdb re-called clones with MiXCR. These V and J calls originate from TCRdb's pipeline instead of the authors' own analysis. The repertoire holds roughly 61,000 clones, 4% to 5% seen once, with around 20% in the top ten. No patient had received any treatment before thyroid surgery. The CDR3 totals 12 residues. Germline V gives CDR1 SGHNT, CDR2 YENEEA. Trimming cost V 4 bases and J 12 bases, with 13 bases left between them. Material for sequencing was blood. This TCR derives from a female donor with papillary thyroid cancer or a benign thyroid nodule (not recorded which). Some clones in this sample may be carry-over from other donors' samples. The rearrangement joins TRBV11-3 to TRBJ2-1; no clear D gene. The CDR3 loop is CASSSGPRVQFF. DNA for the CDR3: TGTGCCAGCAGCTCAGGTCCCCGTGTGCAGTTCTTC.